Presented here are 29 T cell receptor beta chains from one specimen sequenced in a study of T cell responses to AZD1222 COVID-19 vaccine listed by TCRdb under 2021. The library was produced with the immunoSEQ multiplex PCR assay. TCRdb's version of the immuneACCESS table is confined to in-frame rearrangements and falls short of the full clone set. An unresolved V gene accounts for under half of the shortfall where checked; the remainder is of unknown origin. The table for this sample lists about 120,000 clones; about 88% of them were counted only once. The top ten clones comprise 3% of the sample. This specimen's time point label, per the study, means: about 28 days (+/-7) after the second vaccine dose. Specimen: peripheral blood, collected 28 days after the second AZD1222 dose. The source is an adult who received the AZD1222 COVID-19 vaccine.

This rearrangement joins TRBV6-5 to TRBJ1-1; no clear D gene. CDR1 MNHEY and CDR2 SVGAGI come from the germline V gene. Trimming removed 5 bases at V and 0 bases at J, with 10 bases between. CDR3 size: 14 residues. CDR3 in amino acids: CASSSPGLNTEAFF. The DNA for the CDR3 is TGTGCCAGCAGTAGTCCAGGATTGAACACTGAAGCTTTCTTT.

J is TRBJ2-7 and V is TRBV19; D is possibly TRBD2 (5 bases). Trimming took 1 base from V and 3 from J, leaving 13 bases between them. The CDR3 consists of 15 residues. Germline loops: CDR1 LNHDA, CDR2 SQIVND (reference sequence). As DNA, the CDR3 is TGTGCCAGTAGTATAGGCGGAGGTTTGAACTACGAGCAGTACTTC. Translated: CASSIGGGLNYEQYF. Full variable domain (rest looked up from reference TRBV19 and TRBJ2-7): DGGITQSPKYLFRKEGQNVTLSCEQNLNHDAMYWYRQDPGQGLRLIYYSQIVNDFQKGDIAEGYSVSREKKESFPLTVTSAQKNPTAFYLCASSIGGGLNYEQYFGPGTRLTVT.

The chain employs TRBV28 and TRBJ1-1; a possible D gene is TRBD1 (6 bases). The length of the CDR3 is 14 residues. Germline V lookup: CDR1 MDHEN, CDR2 SYDVKM. Between the trimmed V and J ends, which lost 8 bases and 5 bases, there was a span of 18 bases. The CDR3 protein is CASHVGGQGTEAFF. The CDR3 nucleotides read TGTGCCAGCCACGTCGGGGGCCAAGGGACTGAAGCTTTCTTT. Looking up the rest from reference TRBV28 and TRBJ1-1 gives the full variable domain: DVKVTQSSRYLVKRTGEKVFLECVQDMDHENMFWYRQDPGLGLRLIYFSYDVKMKEKGDIPEGYSVSREKKERFSLILESASTNQTSMYLCASHVGGQGTEAFFGQGTRLTVV.

CDR3 loop: CASREDRYNEQFF. The CDR3 DNA sequence: TGCGCCAGCAGGGAGGACAGGTACAATGAGCAGTTCTTC. The chain has TRBV10-1 and TRBJ2-1; 7 bases agree with TRBD1. The CDR3 has 13 amino acids. Trimming removed 6 bases from V and 4 bases from J; junction bases left unmatched: 3. Germline CDR1 reads WNHNN; CDR2 reads SYGVQD (reference sequence).

This chain joins TRBV6-5 and TRBJ1-4; a possible D gene is TRBD1 (6 bases). V dropped 0 bases and J dropped 10 bases, with 9 bases sitting between them. The CDR3 totals 13 residues. In germline, CDR1 is MNHEY, CDR2 SVGAGI. CDR3 nucleotides: TGTGCCAGCAGTTACTCGGGAGGGGGAAAACTGTTTTTT. The encoded protein is CASSYSGGGKLFF.

The chain has TRBV5-1 and TRBJ2-7, with TRBD1 matching over 7 bases. The CDR3 covers 15 residues. Germline V CDR1 and CDR2: SGHRS, YFSETQ. After removal of 1 base from V and 4 bases from J, the junction contained 8 bases not matched to a gene. In DNA, the CDR3 is TGCGCCAGCAGCTTGACAGGGGCCGACTCGTACGAGCAGTACTTC. Its translation is CASSLTGADSYEQYF.

The chain recombines TRBV11-2 with TRBJ1-2, with no clear D. Deletions cut 5 bases from V and 3 bases from J, with 16 bases between. The CDR3 is 15 amino acids. Germline V gene sequence: CDR1 SGHAT, CDR2 FQNNGV. Here the CDR3 reads CASSPAMSAYYGYTF. The DNA for the CDR3 is TGTGCCAGCAGCCCCGCCATGAGCGCTTACTATGGCTACACCTTC.

With respect to this clone: Other DNA variants within this sample encode the same CDR3. The chain combines TRBV6-5 with TRBJ1-5, with D maybe TRBD1 (6 bases). V was cut by 6 bases and J by 0 bases, with 9 bases left in between. The germline CDR1 and CDR2 sequences are MNHEY and SVGAGI. This CDR3 has 14 residues. Written as DNA, the CDR3 is TGTGCCAGCAGACGGGACAATAGCAATCAGCCCCAGCATTTT. Encoded protein: CASRRDNSNQPQHF.

The chain combines TRBV9 with TRBJ1-5; 7 bases align to TRBD1. V trimming: 0 bases; J trimming: 4 bases; junction bases outside the gene matches: 4. The CDR3 is made up of 15 amino acids. Germline V gives CDR1 SGDLS, CDR2 YYNGEE. The chain's CDR3 is CASSVEGTVNQPQHF. In nucleotides, the CDR3 is TGTGCCAGCAGCGTAGAAGGGACAGTAAATCAGCCCCAGCATTTT.

The rearrangement uses TRBV10-3 and TRBJ2-2; 7 positions agree with TRBD1. After removal of 6 bases from V and 0 bases from J, the junction contained 4 bases not matched to a gene. The germline V gene has CDR1 ENHRY and CDR2 SYGVKD. CDR3 length: 15 amino acids. CDR3 sequence reads: CAIRRQGPNTGELFF. In DNA form, the CDR3 reads TGTGCCATCAGGAGACAGGGACCGAACACCGGGGAGCTGTTTTTT.

V usage is TRBV25-1 and J usage is TRBJ2-5; possibly TRBD1 for D (6 bases). V shed 8 bases and J shed 5 bases, with 15 bases lying between them. The CDR3 runs to 13 residues. The germline V gene encodes CDR1 MGHDK and CDR2 SYGVNS. CDR3 sequence (DNA): TGTGCCAGCCCGGGACACCCAGGGGAGACCCAGTACTTC. This translates into CASPGHPGETQYF. The whole variable domain, remainder taken from reference TRBV25-1 and TRBJ2-5, is EADIYQTPRYLVIGTGKKITLECSQTMGHDKMYWYQQDPGMELHLIHYSYGVNSTEKGDLSSESTVSRIRTEHFPLTLESARPSHTSQYLCASPGHPGETQYFGPGTRLLVL.

V usage is TRBV6-2 or TRBV6-3 and J usage is TRBJ1-1; D remains ambiguous. Germline loops: CDR1 MNHEY, CDR2 SVGEGT. The CDR3 covers 14 residues. Trimming took off 4 bases at V and 3 bases at J, with 12 bases between the two ends. The CDR3 here is CASSSVFGDTEAFF. As DNA, the CDR3 is TGTGCCAGCAGTTCGGTCTTCGGGGACACTGAAGCTTTCTTT.

This clone was counted only a few times. The chain is built from TRBV3-1 (or the pseudogene TRBV3-2) and TRBJ2-5; possibly TRBD1 for D (6 bases). CDR1 is LGHDT, CDR2 YNNKEL, per germline (reference sequence). Trimming stripped 0 bases from V and 4 bases from J, with 15 bases between. CDR3 length equals 16 residues. Here the CDR3 reads CASSQDPGVVSETQYF. CDR3 in DNA: TGTGCCAGCAGCCAAGATCCAGGGGTCGTTTCAGAGACCCAGTACTTC.

This clone was picked up one time. Here the CDR3 DNA reads TGCGCCAGCAGCTCGGGACAGGGGGCAGGAAACACCATATATTTT. It codes for CASSSGQGAGNTIYF. This chain links TRBV5-1 with TRBJ1-3, with TRBD1 identical over 12 bases. Losses at the gene ends were 3 bases for V and 4 bases for J; bases not matched to a gene: 2. The CDR3 spans 15 residues. The germline gives CDR1 SGHRS, CDR2 YFSETQ.

For the CDR3, the DNA is TGCGCCAGCAGCTTGGCGGCGGGGGGTTACAATGAGCAGTTCTTC. It codes for CASSLAAGGYNEQFF. The chain recombines TRBV5-1 with TRBJ2-1; the match to TRBD2 covers 8 bases. With V trimmed by 0 bases and J by 4 bases, 3 bases remained unmatched. CDR3 length: 15 amino acids. In germline, CDR1 is SGHRS, CDR2 YFSETQ.

This clone was seen a few times. The V call is TRBV19, the J call TRBJ2-5; TRBD2 is a possible D gene (7 bases). CDR3 size: 15 residues. Trimming pared 6 bases from V and 5 bases from J, leaving 19 bases between. The germline V gene encodes CDR1 LNHDA and CDR2 SQIVND (reference sequence). CDR3 in DNA: TGTGCCAGTAGGTCGGGGGGCGCCTTGGGGGAGACCCAGTACTTC. It codes for CASRSGGALGETQYF.

The rearrangement uses TRBV5-1 and TRBJ1-2; D may be TRBD1 (6 bases). The CDR3 loop spans 14 amino acids. The germline CDR1 and CDR2 sequences are SGHRS and YFSETQ. Trimming removed 4 bases from V and 4 bases from J, with 14 bases in between. The CDR3: CASSMDSSSYGYTF. CDR3 nucleotide sequence: TGCGCCAGCAGCATGGACAGTTCGTCCTATGGCTACACCTTC.

V usage is TRBV13 and J usage is TRBJ2-5, with D maybe TRBD1 (5 bases). Looked up from germline, CDR1 is PRHDT and CDR2 is FYEKMQ (reference sequence). The ends were cut back, 1 base at V and 4 bases at J, with 7 bases in the middle. The CDR3 extends over 13 amino acids. CDR3 residues: CASSLVGAETQYF. CDR3 coding DNA: TGTGCCAGCAGCTTAGTAGGGGCAGAGACCCAGTACTTC.

The chain employs TRBV2 and TRBJ1-5; tentatively, D is TRBD1 (6 bases). V was trimmed by 7 bases and J by 2 bases, leaving 15 bases between them. The CDR3 totals 15 residues. CDR1 is SNHLY, CDR2 FYNNEI, per germline. CDR3 amino acids: CASTQQGHRNQPQHF. As DNA, the CDR3 is TGTGCCAGCACCCAACAGGGTCATCGCAATCAGCCCCAGCATTTT.

The chain couples TRBV28 to TRBJ1-2; no reliable D call. Germline CDR1 is MDHEN and CDR2 is SYDVKM. V lost 3 bases, J lost 4 bases, and 9 bases lay in between. The CDR3 is 13 residues long. This CDR3 is CASSFSLVYGYTF. The DNA for the CDR3 is TGTGCCAGCAGTTTTTCGCTGGTCTATGGCTACACCTTC.

The chain recombines TRBV5-1 with TRBJ1-1; D is ambiguous. V was shortened by 1 base and J by 2 bases, with 9 bases between the two germline ends. This CDR3 comprises 14 residues. Per the germline V gene, CDR1 is SGHRS and CDR2 is YFSETQ. The CDR3 loop is CASSLLGPNTEAFF. The DNA of the CDR3 is TGCGCCAGCAGCTTGTTAGGGCCAAACACTGAAGCTTTCTTT.

The chain links TRBV28 to TRBJ1-4, with D maybe TRBD1 (6 bases). The V and J ends lost 10 bases and 4 bases respectively, with 19 bases between them. CDR1 and CDR2 (germline): MDHEN, SYDVKM. The CDR3 runs to 15 residues. As DNA, the CDR3 is TGTGCCACCCTCCTCCCGACAGGCGTTAATGAAAAACTGTTTTTT. Encoded protein: CATLLPTGVNEKLFF.

The chain links TRBV27 to TRBJ1-3; D not certain. Germline assignment: CDR1 MNHEY and CDR2 SMNVEV (reference sequence). The CDR3 runs to 15 residues. V was trimmed by 5 bases and J by 0 bases, leaving 11 bases between them. The CDR3 DNA reads as TGTGCCAGCAGTGACCTTGGTAGCTCTGGAAACACCATATATTTT. Translation gives CASSDLGSSGNTIYF.

The V call is TRBV25-1, the J call TRBJ2-2; the D is unclear. There are 12 residues in the CDR3. Germline V gene sequence: CDR1 MGHDK, CDR2 SYGVNS. V lost 3 bases and J 1 base, leaving 0 bases between the germline ends. CDR3 in DNA: TGTGCCAGCAGTGAGAACACCGGGGAGCTGTTTTTT. It codes for CASSENTGELFF.

This clone was counted only a few times. The chain combines TRBV3-1 (or the pseudogene TRBV3-2) with TRBJ2-5; the D gene is possibly TRBD2 (6 bases). Per the germline V gene, CDR1 is LGHDT and CDR2 is YNNKEL (reference sequence). V was trimmed by 1 base and J by 0 bases, leaving 12 bases between them. The CDR3 totals 16 residues. This CDR3 is CASSQGAGRNQETQYF. The CDR3 DNA is TGTGCCAGCAGCCAAGGGGCGGGACGGAACCAAGAGACCCAGTACTTC.

This rearrangement joins TRBV6-1 to TRBJ2-2; no definite D call. Trimming removed 6 bases from V and 4 bases from J, with 12 bases in between. The CDR3 runs to 14 residues. CDR1 is MNHNS, CDR2 SASEGT, per germline. The CDR3 protein is CASRQPLVTGELFF. The CDR3 DNA reads as TGTGCCAGCAGACAGCCCCTTGTCACCGGGGAGCTGTTTTTT.

V gene TRBV19 combines with J gene TRBJ2-6; D gene ambiguous. The CDR3 contains 17 residues. V lost 5 bases and J lost 3, with 17 bases in between. The germline V gene has CDR1 LNHDA and CDR2 SQIVND (reference sequence). This CDR3 reads CASSGPRVRDGANVLTF. CDR3 DNA sequence: TGTGCCAGTAGTGGCCCTCGGGTCCGTGATGGGGCCAACGTCCTGACTTTC.

The chain is built from TRBV7-2 and TRBJ1-1, with D unclear. Trimming pared 5 bases from V and 5 bases from J, leaving 9 bases between. CDR3 length: 12 residues. Per the germline V gene, CDR1 is SGHTA and CDR2 is FQGNSA. CDR3 sequence reads: CASSPPLTEAFF. The CDR3 coding sequence is TGTGCCAGCAGCCCCCCCTTAACTGAAGCTTTCTTT. Full variable domain (remainder filled in from reference TRBV7-2 and TRBJ1-1): GAGVSQSPSNKVTEKGKDVELRCDPISGHTALYWYRQSLGQGLEFLIYFQGNSAPDKSGLPSDRFSAERTGGSVSTLTIQRTQQEDSAVYLCASSPPLTEAFFGQGTRLTVV.

The chain has TRBV19 and TRBJ1-6, with TRBD1 matching 9 bases. Trimming cost V 6 bases and J 3 bases; bases outside gene matches: 3. CDR1 is LNHDA, CDR2 SQIVND, per germline (reference sequence). This CDR3 comprises 15 residues. CDR3 sequence (DNA): TGTGCCAGTAGGGGACAGGGAAACTATAATTCACCCCTCCACTTT. Its protein is CASRGQGNYNSPLHF.